A single T cell receptor (beta chain) is shown here with its context. This record belongs to a study of shared clonotypes between healthy human individuals. The trim removed 4 bases at V and 2 bases at J, leaving 5 bases unmatched. Germline CDR1 SEHNR, CDR2 FQNEAQ (reference sequence). The CDR3 contains 15 residues. TCRdb keeps only in-frame clones here, not all; method: immunoSEQ multiplex PCR. The table records about 700,000 clones, 92% of them present only once. The naive CD8 subset, CD45RO-negative cells positively selected for CCR7, excluded terminally differentiated effector memory CD45RA+ cells.

Source material: naive CD8+ T cells sorted from blood. The receptor's source is a young man in good health. The chain employs TRBV7-9 and TRBJ2-7, with TRBD2 matching over 10 bases. The CDR3 bases are TGTGCCAGCAGCTCCCCTAGCGGGAGAGCCTACGAGCAGTACTTC. Its protein product is CASSSPSGRAYEQYF.